Listed here are 31 T cell receptor beta chains from one sample, sequenced in a study of T cells expressing NK-cell markers. TCRdb reanalyzed the 5' RACE reads and collapses them to one entry per CDR3 protein, without DNA. The sample features 550,000 or so distinct CDR3 sequences, with approximately 3.6% in its top ten. Sequencing used blood T cells: a sorted CD56 or NKG2C T cell subset, CD4+ or CD8+ T cells, or bulk PBMC T cells (not recorded which). The receptors stem from a young man in good health.

The CDR3 protein is CASSPHSRNGNQPQHF. This chain joins TRBV6-1 and TRBJ1-5. Germline assignment: CDR1 MNHNS and CDR2 SASEGT. There are 16 residues in the CDR3.

This rearrangement joins TRBV10-3 to TRBJ2-7; the D call from TCRdb, TRBD2, cannot be confirmed without DNA. CDR3 length equals 14 residues. CDR1 is ENHRY, CDR2 SYGVKD, per germline. The CDR3 protein is CAISVPSGSGEQYF.

The rearrangement joins TRBV27 to TRBJ2-1; lacking DNA, the TRBD2 call made by TCRdb goes unchecked. Germline V gene lookup returns CDR1 MNHEY and CDR2 SMNVEV (reference sequence). The length of the CDR3 is 18 residues. CDR3 in amino acids: CASSFPSTSGNLNNEQFF.

The rearrangement uses TRBV12-3 or TRBV12-4 and TRBJ1-1. The CDR3 has 16 residues. CDR3 residues: CASSLGGPLVNTEAFF.

The chain couples TRBV6-2 or TRBV6-3 to TRBJ1-1; TCRdb's D gene call, TRBD1, goes unchecked for lack of DNA. CDR1 is MNHEY, CDR2 SVGEGT, per germline. This CDR3 has 18 amino acids. The CDR3 region is CASSYPPNLINLNTEAFF.

The CDR3 here is CSASYGAGSNQPQHF. The genes are TRBV20-1 and TRBJ1-5; TCRdb selects TRBD1, and the lack of DNA leaves this call unchecked. CDR1 and CDR2 from the germline V gene are DFQATT and SNEGSKA (reference sequence). This CDR3 region has 15 residues.

The gene calls are TRBV19 and TRBJ2-4; TCRdb returns TRBD1, unconfirmable since there is no DNA. The CDR3 contains 13 residues. CDR1 and CDR2 (germline): LNHDA, SQIVND (reference sequence). CDR3 region: CASSVGAVDIQYF.

The CDR3 loop reads CASSSSGFSGLAGEQYF. The chain joins TRBV6-5 to TRBJ2-7; TCRdb's assignment of TRBD2 cannot be checked, as there is no DNA. The CDR3 is 17 residues long. The germline CDR1 and CDR2 sequences are MNHEY and SVGAGI.

CDR3 region: CASSAPSAETQYF. This sequence joins TRBV7-8 and TRBJ2-5; TCRdb outputs TRBD2, but without DNA this stays unchecked. The V gene's germline CDR1 is SGHVS and CDR2 FQNEAQ. The CDR3 consists of 13 residues.

The CDR3 here is CASSRTGGENQPQHF. The chain is built from TRBV4-2 and TRBJ1-5; as DNA is missing, the TRBD1 call by TCRdb cannot be tested. This CDR3 is 15 amino acids long. The germline CDR1 and CDR2 sequences are LGHNA and YNFKEQ.

This sequence joins TRBV3-1 and TRBJ1-2; TCRdb calls TRBD1, which cannot be checked without DNA. The CDR3 has 14 amino acids. Germline-derived CDR1 and CDR2 are LGHDT and YNNKEL (reference sequence). This CDR3 reads CASSQGRGPDGYTF. The entire variable domain, with the rest obtained from reference TRBV3-1 and TRBJ1-2, is as follows: DTAVSQTPKYLVTQMGNDKSIKCEQNLGHDTMYWYKQDSKKFLKIMFSYNNKELIINETVPNRFSPKSPDKAHLNLHINSLELGDSAVYFCASSQGRGPDGYTFGSGTRLTVV.

This rearrangement joins TRBV25-1 to TRBJ2-1; TCRdb lists TRBD2, though no DNA is available to test this call. The CDR3 extends over 15 amino acids. CDR1 MGHDK and CDR2 SYGVNS come from the germline V gene. CDR3 loop: CASSERAGGGNEQFF.

This CDR3 reads CASSPPSAGTTDTQYF. The rearrangement joins TRBV18 to TRBJ2-3; TCRdb calls TRBD2, which cannot be checked without DNA. The CDR3 has 16 residues. Per the germline V gene, CDR1 is KGHSH and CDR2 is LQKENI.

The V and J genes are TRBV29-1 and TRBJ2-3. Germline CDR1 reads SQVTM; CDR2 reads ANQGSEA. The CDR3 spans 16 residues. CDR3 region: CSVEAVLKQNTDTQYF.

The chain has TRBV5-1 and TRBJ2-5; the TCRdb D gene call, TRBD1, has no DNA to confirm it. Per germline, CDR1 SGHRS and CDR2 YFSETQ. This CDR3 is 16 amino acids long. The CDR3 is CASSPRTGAYQETQYF. Full variable domain (outside the CDR3, taken from reference TRBV5-1 and TRBJ2-5): KAGVTQTPRYLIKTRGQQVTLSCSPISGHRSVSWYQQTPGQGLQFLFEYFSETQRNKGNFPGRFSGRQFSNSRSEMNVSTLELGDSALYLCASSPRTGAYQETQYFGPGTRLLVL.

The chain is built from TRBV29-1 and TRBJ1-3. CDR3 length equals 15 residues. Germline V gene lookup returns CDR1 SQVTM and CDR2 ANQGSEA. The CDR3 reads CSVSGWALSGNTIYF.

J is TRBJ2-1 and V is TRBV12-3 or TRBV12-4; TCRdb proposes TRBD2, but this gene call is untestable without DNA. This CDR3 has 15 residues. CDR3 region: CASSLDGTSGNAQFF.

This chain uses TRBV29-1 with TRBJ2-5. The CDR3 length is 13 residues. Germline V gives CDR1 SQVTM, CDR2 ANQGSEA. Here the CDR3 reads CSVGLRYQETQYF.

This CDR3 is CASSQDSLEQFF. The chain combines TRBV4-2 with TRBJ2-1. Germline CDR1 LGHNA, CDR2 YNFKEQ. This CDR3 has 12 amino acids.

The chain uses TRBV4-3 and TRBJ1-6; TCRdb reports TRBD1, a call that lacks DNA to check it against. The germline CDR1 and CDR2 sequences are LGHNA and YSLEER. This CDR3 region has 15 residues. CDR3 sequence reads: CASSQGSRGNSPLHF.

The chain links TRBV29-1 to TRBJ2-5; TCRdb designates TRBD1, a call that cannot be tested without DNA. Germline V CDR1 and CDR2: SQVTM, ANQGSEA. The CDR3 sequence is 15 residues long. The CDR3 sequence: CSVDADRGGQETQYF.

The rearrangement uses TRBV3-1 and TRBJ2-3; the TCRdb call, TRBD1, lacks DNA for checking. The CDR3 length is 14 residues. The germline V gene has CDR1 LGHDT and CDR2 YNNKEL (reference sequence). CDR3 sequence reads: CASSVIVLADTQYF.

The chain has TRBV6-5 and TRBJ2-1; TCRdb lists TRBD2, though no DNA is available to test this call. Germline V gene data show CDR1 as MNHEY and CDR2 as SVGAGI. CDR3 length: 16 residues. The CDR3 loop is CASSYGAGGPYNEQFF.

This rearrangement joins TRBV20-1 to TRBJ2-3; TCRdb selects TRBD1, and the lack of DNA leaves this call unchecked. The CDR3 totals 16 residues. Looked up from germline, CDR1 is DFQATT and CDR2 is SNEGSKA (reference sequence). CDR3 region: CSARDLTSGTRDTQYF.

This rearrangement joins TRBV20-1 to TRBJ2-7. The CDR3 has 11 amino acids. Germline V gives CDR1 DFQATT, CDR2 SNEGSKA (reference sequence). The CDR3 protein is CSASWEYEQYF.

The chain has TRBV30 and TRBJ2-7; TCRdb calls TRBD1, which cannot be checked without DNA. The CDR3 has 15 residues. The germline V gene has CDR1 GTSNPN and CDR2 SVGIG (reference sequence). This CDR3 is CAWSVSRGGQYEQYF.

V gene TRBV29-1 combines with J gene TRBJ2-4; the TRBD1 assignment by TCRdb is unverifiable without DNA. The CDR3 consists of 14 residues. Germline lookup yields CDR1 SQVTM and CDR2 ANQGSEA. CDR3 sequence reads: CSAAGTGIRNIQYF.

The rearrangement joins TRBV5-1 to TRBJ2-5; the TCRdb D gene call, TRBD1, has no DNA to confirm it. This CDR3 comprises 14 residues. Germline V gene data show CDR1 as SGHRS and CDR2 as YFSETQ. The CDR3 loop reads CASSLVMRDRTQYF.

The chain uses TRBV28 and TRBJ2-2; TCRdb calls TRBD2, which cannot be checked without DNA. This CDR3 is built from 17 residues. The germline CDR1 and CDR2 sequences are MDHEN and SYDVKM. The CDR3 here is CASSPTLGIPNTGELFF.

V gene TRBV21-1 combines with J gene TRBJ1-5. TRBV21-1 is a pseudogene. The CDR3 length is 13 residues. CDR3 sequence reads: CASSKGIGLTQHF.

J is TRBJ1-1 and V is TRBV7-2. Germline values: CDR1 SGHTA, CDR2 FQGNSA. CDR3 length equals 16 residues. This chain's CDR3 is CASSSESVGYNTEAFF. Full variable domain (outside the CDR3, taken from reference TRBV7-2 and TRBJ1-1): GAGVSQSPSNKVTEKGKDVELRCDPISGHTALYWYRQSLGQGLEFLIYFQGNSAPDKSGLPSDRFSAERTGGSVSTLTIQRTQQEDSAVYLCASSSESVGYNTEAFFGQGTRLTVV.